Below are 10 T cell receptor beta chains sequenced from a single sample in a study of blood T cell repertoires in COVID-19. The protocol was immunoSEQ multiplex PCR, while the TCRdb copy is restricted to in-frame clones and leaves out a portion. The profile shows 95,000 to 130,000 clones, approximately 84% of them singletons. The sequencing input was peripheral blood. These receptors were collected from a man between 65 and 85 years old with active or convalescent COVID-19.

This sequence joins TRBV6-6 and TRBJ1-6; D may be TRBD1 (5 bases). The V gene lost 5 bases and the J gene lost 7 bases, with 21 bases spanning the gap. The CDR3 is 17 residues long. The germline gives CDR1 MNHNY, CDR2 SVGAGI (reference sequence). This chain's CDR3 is CASSPGPWQGINSPLHF. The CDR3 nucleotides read TGTGCCAGCAGTCCAGGCCCTTGGCAGGGAATAAATTCACCCCTCCACTTT.

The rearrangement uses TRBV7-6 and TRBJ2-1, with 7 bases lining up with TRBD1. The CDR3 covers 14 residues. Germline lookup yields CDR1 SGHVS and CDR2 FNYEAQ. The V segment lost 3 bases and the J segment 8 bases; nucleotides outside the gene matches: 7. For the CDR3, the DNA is TGTGCCAGCAGCTTCCAGACAGGGTGGGATGAGCAGTTCTTC. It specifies CASSFQTGWDEQFF.

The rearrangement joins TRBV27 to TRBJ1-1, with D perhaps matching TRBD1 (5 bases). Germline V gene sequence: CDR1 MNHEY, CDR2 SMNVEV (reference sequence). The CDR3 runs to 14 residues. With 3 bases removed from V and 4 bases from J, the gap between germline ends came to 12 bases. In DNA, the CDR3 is TGTGCCAGCAGTTTTGGGGGAGCGGGCACTGAAGCTTTCTTT. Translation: CASSFGGAGTEAFF.

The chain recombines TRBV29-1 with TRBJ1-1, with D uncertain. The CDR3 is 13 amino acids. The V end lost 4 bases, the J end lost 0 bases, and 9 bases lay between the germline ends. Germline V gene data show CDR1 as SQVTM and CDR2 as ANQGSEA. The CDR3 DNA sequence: TGCAGCGTTGTGAAGCCCTTGAACACTGAAGCTTTCTTT. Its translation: CSVVKPLNTEAFF.

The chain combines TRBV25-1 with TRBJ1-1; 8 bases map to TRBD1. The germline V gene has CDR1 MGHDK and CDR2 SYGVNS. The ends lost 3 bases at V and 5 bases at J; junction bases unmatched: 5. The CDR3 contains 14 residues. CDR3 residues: CASSEQGAGTEAFF. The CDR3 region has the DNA TGTGCCAGCAGTGAGCAGGGGGCTGGAACTGAAGCTTTCTTT.

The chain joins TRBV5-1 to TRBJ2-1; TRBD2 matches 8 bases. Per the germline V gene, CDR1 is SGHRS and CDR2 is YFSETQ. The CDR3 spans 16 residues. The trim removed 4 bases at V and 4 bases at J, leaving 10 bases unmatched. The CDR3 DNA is TGCGCCAGCAGCGGGAGCGGGAGCGGTACGTACAATGAGCAGTTCTTC. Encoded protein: CASSGSGSGTYNEQFF.

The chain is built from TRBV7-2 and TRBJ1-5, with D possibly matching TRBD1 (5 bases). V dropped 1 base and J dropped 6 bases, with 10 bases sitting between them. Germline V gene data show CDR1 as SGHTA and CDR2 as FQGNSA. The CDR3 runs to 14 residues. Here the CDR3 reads CASSLGRGGQPQHF. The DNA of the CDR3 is TGTGCCAGCAGCTTAGGTCGGGGGGGTCAGCCCCAGCATTTT.

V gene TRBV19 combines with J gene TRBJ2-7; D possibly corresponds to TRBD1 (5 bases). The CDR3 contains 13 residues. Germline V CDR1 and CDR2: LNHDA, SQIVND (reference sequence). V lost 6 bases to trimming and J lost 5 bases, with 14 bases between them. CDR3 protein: CASSDSLKNEQYF. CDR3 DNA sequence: TGTGCCAGTAGCGACAGCCTCAAGAACGAGCAGTACTTC.

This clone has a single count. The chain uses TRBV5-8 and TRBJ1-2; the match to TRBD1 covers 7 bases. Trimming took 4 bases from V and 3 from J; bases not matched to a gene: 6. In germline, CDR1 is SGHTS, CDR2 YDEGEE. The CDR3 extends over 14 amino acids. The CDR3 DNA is TGTGCCAGCAGCGGAGGGGGCCCAGACTATGGCTACACCTTC. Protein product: CASSGGGPDYGYTF.

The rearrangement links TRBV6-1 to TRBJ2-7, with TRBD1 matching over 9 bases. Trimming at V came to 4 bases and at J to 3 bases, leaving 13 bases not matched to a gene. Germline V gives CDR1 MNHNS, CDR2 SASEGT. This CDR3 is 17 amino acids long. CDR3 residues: CASSAISGTGIVYEQYF. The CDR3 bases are TGTGCCAGCAGTGCGATCTCCGGGACAGGGATAGTCTACGAGCAGTACTTC.